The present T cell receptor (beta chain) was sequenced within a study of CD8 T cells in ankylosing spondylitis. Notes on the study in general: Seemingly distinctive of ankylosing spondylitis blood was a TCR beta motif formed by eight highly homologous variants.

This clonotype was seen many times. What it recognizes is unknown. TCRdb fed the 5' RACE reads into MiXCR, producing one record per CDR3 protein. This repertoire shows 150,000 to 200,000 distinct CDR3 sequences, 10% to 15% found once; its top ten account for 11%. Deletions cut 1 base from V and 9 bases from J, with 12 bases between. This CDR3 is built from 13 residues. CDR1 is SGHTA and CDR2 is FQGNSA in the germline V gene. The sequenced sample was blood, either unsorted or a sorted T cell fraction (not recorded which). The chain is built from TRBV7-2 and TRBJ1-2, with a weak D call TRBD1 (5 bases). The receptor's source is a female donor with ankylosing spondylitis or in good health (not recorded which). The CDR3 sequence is CASSLGSGESYTF. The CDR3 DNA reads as TGTGCCAGCAGCTTAGGATCGGGGGAGAGCTACACCTTC.